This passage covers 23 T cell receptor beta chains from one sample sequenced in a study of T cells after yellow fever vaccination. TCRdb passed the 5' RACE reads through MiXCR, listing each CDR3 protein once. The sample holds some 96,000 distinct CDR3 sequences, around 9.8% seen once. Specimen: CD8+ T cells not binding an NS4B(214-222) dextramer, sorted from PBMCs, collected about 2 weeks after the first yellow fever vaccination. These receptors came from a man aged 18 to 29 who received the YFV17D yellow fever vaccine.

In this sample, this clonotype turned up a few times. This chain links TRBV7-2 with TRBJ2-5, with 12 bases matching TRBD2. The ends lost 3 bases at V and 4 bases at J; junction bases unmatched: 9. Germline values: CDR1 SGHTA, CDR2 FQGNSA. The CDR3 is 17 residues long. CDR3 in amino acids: CASSLGSSGGAGETQYF. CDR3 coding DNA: TGTGCCAGCAGCTTGGGGTCTAGCGGGGGGGCCGGAGAGACCCAGTACTTC.

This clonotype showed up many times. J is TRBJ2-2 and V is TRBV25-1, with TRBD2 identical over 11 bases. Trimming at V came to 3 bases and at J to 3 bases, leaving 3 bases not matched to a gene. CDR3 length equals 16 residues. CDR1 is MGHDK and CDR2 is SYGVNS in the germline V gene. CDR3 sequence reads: CASSDGLAGHTGELFF. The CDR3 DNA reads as TGTGCCAGCAGTGACGGACTAGCGGGCCACACCGGGGAGCTGTTTTTT.

The CDR3 DNA reads TGTGCCAGCAGTTTGACGGGGGTGCATGAGCAGTTCTTC. Its protein product is CASSLTGVHEQFF. The rearrangement uses TRBV27 and TRBJ2-1, with D possibly matching TRBD2 (6 bases). V lost 3 bases and J lost 8, with 11 bases in between. CDR1 is MNHEY and CDR2 is SMNVEV in the germline V gene (reference sequence). The CDR3 has 13 amino acids.

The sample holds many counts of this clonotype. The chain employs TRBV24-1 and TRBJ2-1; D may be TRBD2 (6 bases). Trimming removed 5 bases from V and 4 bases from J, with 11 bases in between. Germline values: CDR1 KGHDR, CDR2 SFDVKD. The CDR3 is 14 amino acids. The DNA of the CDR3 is TGTGCCACCAGTGGCCCGGGACTTTACAATGAGCAGTTCTTC. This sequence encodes CATSGPGLYNEQFF.

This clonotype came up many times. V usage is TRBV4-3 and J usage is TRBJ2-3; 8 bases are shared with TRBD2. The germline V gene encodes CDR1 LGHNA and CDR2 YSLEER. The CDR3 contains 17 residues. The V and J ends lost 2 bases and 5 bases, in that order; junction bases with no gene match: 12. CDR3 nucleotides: TGCGCCAGCAGCCAACCTTCGAAGAGCGGGGGCGGAGATACGCAGTATTTT. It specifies CASSQPSKSGGGDTQYF.

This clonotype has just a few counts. The CDR3 is CSARALEGVTAYYNEQFF. The CDR3 DNA reads TGCAGTGCTAGAGCACTAGAGGGGGTGACAGCGTATTACAATGAGCAGTTCTTC. V and J are TRBV20-1 and TRBJ2-1; possible D gene TRBD1, 6 bases. Trimming removed 1 base from V and 4 bases from J, with 23 bases in between. Germline CDR1 reads DFQATT; CDR2 reads SNEGSKA (reference sequence). The CDR3 sequence is 18 residues long.

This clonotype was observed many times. DNA for the CDR3: TGTGCCAGCAGCCCTGACCAAATGGGTGGTGGGGGTAAGCAGTTCTTC. It encodes CASSPDQMGGGGKQFF. The J gene is TRBJ2-1, the V gene TRBV7-2; D might be TRBD1 or TRBD2, each matching 5 bases. Germline V gene lookup returns CDR1 SGHTA and CDR2 FQGNSA. V gave up 5 bases and J gave up 11 bases, with 25 bases separating them. The CDR3 consists of 16 residues.

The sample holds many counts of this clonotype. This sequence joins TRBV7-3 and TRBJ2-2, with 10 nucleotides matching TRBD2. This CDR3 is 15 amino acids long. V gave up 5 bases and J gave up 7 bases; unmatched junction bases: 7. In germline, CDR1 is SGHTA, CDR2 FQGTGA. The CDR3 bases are TGTGCCAGCAGCCCTCTAGCGGGGGCCGGCGGGGAGCTGTTTTTT. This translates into CASSPLAGAGGELFF.

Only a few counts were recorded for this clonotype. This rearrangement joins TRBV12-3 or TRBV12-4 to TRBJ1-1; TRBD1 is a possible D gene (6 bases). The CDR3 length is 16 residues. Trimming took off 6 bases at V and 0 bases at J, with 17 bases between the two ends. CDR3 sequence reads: CASSYSGGAVNTEAFF. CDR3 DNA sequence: TGTGCCAGCAGCTACTCGGGGGGGGCAGTGAACACTGAAGCTTTCTTT.

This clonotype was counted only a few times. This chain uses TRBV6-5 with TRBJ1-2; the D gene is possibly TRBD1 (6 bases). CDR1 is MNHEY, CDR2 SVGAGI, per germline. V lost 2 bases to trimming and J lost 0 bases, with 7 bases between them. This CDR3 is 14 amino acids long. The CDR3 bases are TGTGCCAGCAGTTACAAGGGGGCTAACTATGGCTACACCTTC. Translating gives CASSYKGANYGYTF.

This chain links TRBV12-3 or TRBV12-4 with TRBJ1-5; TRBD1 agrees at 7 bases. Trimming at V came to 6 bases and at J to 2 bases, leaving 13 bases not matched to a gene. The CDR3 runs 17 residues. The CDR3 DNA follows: TGTGCCAGCAGGCCCGGACAGGCCCTTTGGGGCAATCAGCCCCAGCATTTT. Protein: CASRPGQALWGNQPQHF.

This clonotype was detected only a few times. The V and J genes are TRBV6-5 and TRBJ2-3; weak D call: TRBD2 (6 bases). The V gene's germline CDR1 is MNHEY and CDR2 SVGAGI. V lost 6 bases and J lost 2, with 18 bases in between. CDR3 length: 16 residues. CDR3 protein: CASRYGDFGSTDTQYF. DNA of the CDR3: TGTGCCAGCAGATACGGGGACTTCGGATCCACAGATACGCAGTATTTT.

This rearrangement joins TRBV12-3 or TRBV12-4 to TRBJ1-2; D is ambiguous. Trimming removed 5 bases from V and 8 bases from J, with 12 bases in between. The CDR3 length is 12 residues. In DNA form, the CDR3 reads TGTGCCAGCAGTCCACCCATGCCAGGCTACACCTTC. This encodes CASSPPMPGYTF.

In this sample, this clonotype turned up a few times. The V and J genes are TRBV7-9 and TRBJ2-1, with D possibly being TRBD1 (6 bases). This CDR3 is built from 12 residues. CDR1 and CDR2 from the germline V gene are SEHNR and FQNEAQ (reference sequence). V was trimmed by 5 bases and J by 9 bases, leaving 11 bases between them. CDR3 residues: CASSIQGAEQFF. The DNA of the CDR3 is TGTGCCAGCAGCATACAGGGTGCTGAGCAGTTCTTC.

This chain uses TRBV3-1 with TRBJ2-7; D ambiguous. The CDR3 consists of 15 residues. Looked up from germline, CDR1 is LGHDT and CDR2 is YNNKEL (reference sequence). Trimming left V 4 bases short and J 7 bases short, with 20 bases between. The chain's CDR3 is CASSPGRTHVNEQYF. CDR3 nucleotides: TGTGCCAGCAGCCCAGGCCGGACCCACGTAAATGAGCAGTACTTC.

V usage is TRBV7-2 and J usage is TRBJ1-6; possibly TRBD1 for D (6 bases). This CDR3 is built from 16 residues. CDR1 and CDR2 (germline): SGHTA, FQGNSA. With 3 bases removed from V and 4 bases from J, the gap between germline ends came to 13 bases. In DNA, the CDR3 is TGTGCCAGCAGCTTTAGAACAGGGAGATATAATTCACCCCTCCACTTT. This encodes CASSFRTGRYNSPLHF.

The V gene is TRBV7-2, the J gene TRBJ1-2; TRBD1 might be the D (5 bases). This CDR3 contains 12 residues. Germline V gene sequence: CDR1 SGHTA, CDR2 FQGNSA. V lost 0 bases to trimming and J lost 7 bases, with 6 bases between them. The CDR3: CASSLAGPGYTF. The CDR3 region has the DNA TGTGCCAGCAGCTTAGCGGGGCCTGGCTACACCTTC.

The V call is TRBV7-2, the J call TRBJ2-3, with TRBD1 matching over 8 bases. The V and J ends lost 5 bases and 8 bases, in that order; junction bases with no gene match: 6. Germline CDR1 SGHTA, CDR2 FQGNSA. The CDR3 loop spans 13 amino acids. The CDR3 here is CASSAPDRGTQYF. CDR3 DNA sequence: TGTGCCAGCAGCGCTCCTGACAGGGGTACGCAGTATTTT.

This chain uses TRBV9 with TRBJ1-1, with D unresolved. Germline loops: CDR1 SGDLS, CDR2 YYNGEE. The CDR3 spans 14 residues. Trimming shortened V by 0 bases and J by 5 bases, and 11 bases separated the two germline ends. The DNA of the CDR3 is TGTGCCAGCAGCGTAGCTCTCGGAGTGACTGAAGCTTTCTTT. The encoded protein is CASSVALGVTEAFF.

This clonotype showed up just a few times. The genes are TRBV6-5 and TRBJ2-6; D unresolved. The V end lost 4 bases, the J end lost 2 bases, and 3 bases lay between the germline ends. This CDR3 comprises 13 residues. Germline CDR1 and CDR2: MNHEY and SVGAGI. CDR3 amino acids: CASSSAGANVLTF. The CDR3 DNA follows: TGTGCCAGCAGTTCCGCTGGGGCCAACGTCCTGACTTTC.

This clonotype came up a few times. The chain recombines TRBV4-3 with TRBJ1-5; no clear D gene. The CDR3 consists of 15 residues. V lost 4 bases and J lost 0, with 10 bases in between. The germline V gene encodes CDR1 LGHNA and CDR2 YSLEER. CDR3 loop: CASSPERNSNQPQHF. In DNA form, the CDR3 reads TGCGCCAGCAGCCCAGAACGGAATAGCAATCAGCCCCAGCATTTT.

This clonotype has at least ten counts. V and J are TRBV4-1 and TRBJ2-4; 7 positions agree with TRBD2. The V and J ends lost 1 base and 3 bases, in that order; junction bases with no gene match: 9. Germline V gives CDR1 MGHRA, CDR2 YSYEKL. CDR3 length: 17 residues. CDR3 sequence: CASSQGSGREGKNIQYF. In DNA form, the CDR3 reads TGCGCCAGCAGCCAAGGGTCGGGCAGGGAGGGCAAAAACATTCAGTACTTC.

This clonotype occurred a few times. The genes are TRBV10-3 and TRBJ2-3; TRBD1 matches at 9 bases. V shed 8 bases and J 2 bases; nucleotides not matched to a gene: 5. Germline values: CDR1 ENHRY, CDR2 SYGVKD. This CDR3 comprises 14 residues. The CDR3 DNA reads TGTGCCATCGCGGGGACAGGGAACACAGATACGCAGTATTTT. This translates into CAIAGTGNTDTQYF.